Listed here are 28 T cell receptor beta chains from one sample, sequenced in a study of human thymus T cells. Corrective cardiac operations yielded the resected thymus tissue. Assay used: immunoSEQ multiplex PCR; TCRdb lists only in-frame clones, some missing. The sample carries some 78,000 clones, roughly 96% recorded once. Sequencing was carried out using thymus tissue. Receptors originate from a boy younger than two with a congenital heart defect but otherwise immunologically healthy.

This clone occurred once. This rearrangement joins TRBV6-6 to TRBJ1-1, with D possibly being TRBD1 (5 bases). CDR3 length: 16 amino acids. Trimming removed 5 bases from V and 1 base from J, with 17 bases in between. Germline-derived CDR1 and CDR2 are MNHNY and SVGAGI (reference sequence). CDR3: CASSPLIQGKNTEAFF. In nucleotides, the CDR3 is TGTGCCAGCAGTCCCCTTATTCAGGGTAAGAACACTGAAGCTTTCTTT.

This clone has just a few counts. V gene TRBV30 combines with J gene TRBJ1-6; TRBD1 is a possible D gene (5 bases). The CDR3 consists of 17 residues. Trimming took off 0 bases at V and 6 bases at J, with 18 bases between the two ends. Per the germline V gene, CDR1 is GTSNPN and CDR2 is SVGIG (reference sequence). The CDR3 coding sequence is TGTGCCTGGAGTGTAATCCACGGGGGGGGACTTAATTCACCCCTCCACTTT. It encodes CAWSVIHGGGLNSPLHF. Full variable domain (missing parts from reference TRBV30 and TRBJ1-6): SQTIHQWPATLVQPVGSPLSLECTVEGTSNPNLYWYRQAAGRGLQLLFYSVGIGQISSEVPQNLSASRPQDRQFILSSKKLLLSDSGFYLCAWSVIHGGGLNSPLHFGNGTRLTVT.

This clone occurred once. The rearrangement links TRBV29-1 to TRBJ2-7; 10 bases are shared with TRBD1. After removal of 1 base from V and 5 bases from J, the junction contained 5 bases not matched to a gene. CDR3 length equals 14 residues. The germline CDR1 and CDR2 sequences are SQVTM and ANQGSEA. Here the CDR3 reads CSVEVAGQGNEQYF. In nucleotides, the CDR3 is TGCAGCGTTGAAGTAGCGGGACAGGGGAACGAGCAGTACTTC.

The chain employs TRBV7-9 and TRBJ2-7, with D tentatively TRBD1 or TRBD2 (6 bases each). CDR1 is SEHNR, CDR2 FQNEAQ, per germline (reference sequence). Between the trimmed V and J ends, which lost 1 base and 1 base, there was a span of 11 bases. The CDR3 length is 15 residues. In nucleotides, the CDR3 is TGTGCCAGCAGCTTAGACAGGGAGGTATCCTACGAGCAGTACTTC. This codes for CASSLDREVSYEQYF.

The rearrangement links TRBV13 to TRBJ2-3; D unresolved. From germline, CDR1 is PRHDT and CDR2 FYEKMQ (reference sequence). This CDR3 has 14 amino acids. Between the trimmed V and J ends, which lost 4 bases and 2 bases, there was a span of 10 bases. CDR3: CASSSRLNTDTQYF. The DNA of the CDR3 is TGTGCCAGCAGCTCCCGCCTGAACACAGATACGCAGTATTTT.

The genes are TRBV6-6 and TRBJ2-3; TRBD2 agrees at 9 bases. The CDR3 has 15 amino acids. Per germline, CDR1 MNHNY and CDR2 SVGAGI (reference sequence). Losses at the gene ends were 2 bases for V and 2 bases for J; bases not matched to a gene: 2. Here the CDR3 reads CASSYEREVTDTQYF. The DNA of the CDR3 is TGTGCCAGCAGTTACGAGCGGGAGGTCACAGATACGCAGTATTTT.

The genes are TRBV6-4 and TRBJ2-7; no definite D call. Germline V gene lookup returns CDR1 MRHNA and CDR2 SNTAGT. Between the trimmed V and J ends, which lost 0 bases and 11 bases, there was a span of 14 bases. The CDR3 runs 13 residues. CDR3 nucleotides: TGTGCCAGCAGTGACTCGAGTGGGGATAGGAAGTACTTC. It is translated as CASSDSSGDRKYF.

V gene TRBV28 combines with J gene TRBJ2-7; 13 bases agree with TRBD2. Germline V lookup: CDR1 MDHEN, CDR2 SYDVKM. J was trimmed by 7 bases and V by 5 bases; bases with no gene match: 8. The CDR3 length is 15 residues. The CDR3 nucleotides read TGTGCCAGCAGTGACGGACTAGCGGGAGTTGAAGAGCAGTACTTC. Its translation is CASSDGLAGVEEQYF.

This clone has only one observation. This chain links TRBV5-8 with TRBJ2-2; 7 bases are a match to TRBD1. The germline CDR1 and CDR2 sequences are SGHTS and YDEGEE. The CDR3 runs 15 residues. J lost 3 bases, V lost 3 bases, and 5 bases had no gene match. For the CDR3, the DNA is TGTGCCAGCAGCTCGTGGGACAGTTACACCGGGGAGCTGTTTTTT. This gives the protein CASSSWDSYTGELFF.

The CDR3 DNA reads as TGCGCCAGCAGCTTGGGGGGGTTTGGAGAGACCCAGTACTTC. Translated, it gives CASSLGGFGETQYF. The rearrangement links TRBV5-1 to TRBJ2-5; D tentatively reads TRBD1 or TRBD2 (5 bases each). The V gene lost 0 bases and the J gene lost 4 bases, with 10 bases spanning the gap. Per germline, CDR1 SGHRS and CDR2 YFSETQ. The CDR3 covers 14 residues.

The chain is built from TRBV6-5 and TRBJ2-1; D may be TRBD1 or TRBD2 (7 bases each). The V end lost 3 bases, the J end lost 7 bases, and 13 bases lay between the germline ends. The CDR3 length is 14 residues. CDR1 is MNHEY, CDR2 SVGAGI, per germline. This CDR3 is CASSYQGGRNEQFF. The CDR3 DNA sequence: TGTGCCAGCAGTTATCAGGGGGGGAGGAATGAGCAGTTCTTC.

The chain employs TRBV4-2 and TRBJ2-7; TRBD2 matches at 14 bases. The CDR3 has 17 amino acids. Germline CDR1 is LGHNA and CDR2 is YNFKEQ. V was clipped by 4 bases and J by 0 bases; unmatched bases: 5. CDR3 in DNA: TGTGCCAGCAGCCCCCGACTAGCGGGAGGGGTCTCCTACGAGCAGTACTTC. Protein product: CASSPRLAGGVSYEQYF.

The chain recombines TRBV18 with TRBJ2-3; D perhaps matches TRBD2 (7 bases). In germline, CDR1 is KGHSH, CDR2 LQKENI. This CDR3 is built from 16 residues. Trimming left V 1 base short and J 4 bases short, with 15 bases between. CDR3 amino acids: CASSPRPGGPPDTQYF. CDR3 coding DNA: TGTGCCAGCTCACCACGACCCGGGGGGCCACCAGATACGCAGTATTTT. Based on the CDR3 plus reference TRBV18 and TRBJ2-3, the full variable domain is NAGVMQNPRHLVRRRGQEARLRCSPMKGHSHVYWYRQLPEEGLKFMVYLQKENIIDESGMPKERFSAEFPKEGPSILRIQQVVRGDSAAYFCASSPRPGGPPDTQYFGPGTRLTVL.

The chain is built from TRBV19 and TRBJ2-7, with 7 positions matching TRBD1. This CDR3 spans 13 amino acids. CDR1 and CDR2 (germline): LNHDA, SQIVND (reference sequence). V shed 0 bases and J 6 bases; nucleotides not matched to a gene: 2. The CDR3 DNA follows: TGTGCCAGTAGTATAGAAGGACAGGTCGAGCAGTACTTC. This translates into CASSIEGQVEQYF.

The chain is built from TRBV10-3 and TRBJ1-2; 7 positions match TRBD1. CDR3 length: 16 amino acids. From germline, CDR1 is ENHRY and CDR2 SYGVKD. Germline trimming cut 2 bases from V and 0 bases from J; bases unmatched to any gene: 6. The CDR3 sequence: CAISEGDREANYGYTF. In DNA form, the CDR3 reads TGTGCCATCAGTGAGGGAGACAGGGAAGCTAACTATGGCTACACCTTC.

J is TRBJ1-5 and V is TRBV19, with a tentative D call TRBD1 (5 bases). Germline V gives CDR1 LNHDA, CDR2 SQIVND (reference sequence). Trimming left V 1 base short and J 5 bases short, with 12 bases between. The length of the CDR3 is 15 residues. In DNA, the CDR3 is TGTGCCAGTAGTATAGCTTACAGGAATTATCAGCCCCAGCATTTT. Translation: CASSIAYRNYQPQHF.

The CDR3 sequence: CASSPRTGGGSGNTIYF. The CDR3 nucleotides read TGTGCCAGCAGTCCACGGACAGGGGGCGGCTCTGGAAACACCATATATTTT. This chain links TRBV28 with TRBJ1-3, with 11 bases aligning to TRBD1. The germline CDR1 and CDR2 sequences are MDHEN and SYDVKM. V was pared by 5 bases and J by 0 bases, with 6 bases of the junction left unmatched. The CDR3 consists of 17 residues.

CDR3 DNA: TGTGCCAGCAGTCACCTACAAGGGGTAAACACTGAAGCTTTCTTT. Translating gives CASSHLQGVNTEAFF. V is TRBV6-6 and J is TRBJ1-1; tentative D call: TRBD1 (5 bases). Trimming removed 5 bases at V and 2 bases at J, with 15 bases between. The CDR3 length is 15 residues. The V gene's germline CDR1 is MNHNY and CDR2 SVGAGI (reference sequence).

J is TRBJ2-2 and V is TRBV6-1; D is ambiguous. The germline V gene encodes CDR1 MNHNS and CDR2 SASEGT. This CDR3 region has 14 residues. Trimming cost V 2 bases and J 5 bases, with 9 bases left between them. CDR3 in amino acids: CASSENSPTGELFF. As DNA, the CDR3 is TGTGCCAGCAGTGAAAATAGTCCGACCGGGGAGCTGTTTTTT.

V usage is TRBV9 and J usage is TRBJ2-3; TRBD2 matches 9 bases. The CDR3 spans 17 residues. The germline V gene encodes CDR1 SGDLS and CDR2 YYNGEE. The V and J ends lost 1 base and 4 bases, in that order; junction bases with no gene match: 10. The DNA for the CDR3 is TGTGCCAGCAGCGTAATTGGAGGGACTAGCTTTTCAGATACGCAGTATTTT. Its protein is CASSVIGGTSFSDTQYF.

The V call is TRBV5-4, the J call TRBJ1-1; TRBD1 might be the D (6 bases). The germline CDR1 and CDR2 sequences are SGHNT and YYREEE (reference sequence). V was cut by 4 bases and J by 0 bases, with 13 bases left in between. This CDR3 region has 15 residues. In DNA, the CDR3 is TGTGCCAGCAGCCTCGGGAACAGGGTGAACACTGAAGCTTTCTTT. Its translation: CASSLGNRVNTEAFF.

The chain uses TRBV5-6 and TRBJ2-7; 7 nucleotides align to TRBD1. This CDR3 spans 15 amino acids. Trimming cost V 2 bases and J 2 bases; bases outside gene matches: 7. CDR1 is SGHDT and CDR2 is YYEEEE in the germline V gene. CDR3 nucleotides: TGTGCCAGCAGCTTACAGGGGCCTCCGACCTACGAGCAGTACTTC. Translation: CASSLQGPPTYEQYF. Complete variable domain (other parts from reference TRBV5-6 and TRBJ2-7): DAGVTQSPTHLIKTRGQQVTLRCSPKSGHDTVSWYQQALGQGPQFIFQYYEEEERQRGNFPDRFSGHQFPNYSSELNVNALLLGDSALYLCASSLQGPPTYEQYFGPGTRLTVT.

The chain employs TRBV27 and TRBJ1-1; D is unresolved. V shed 11 bases and J shed 4 bases, with 20 bases lying between them. Germline V gives CDR1 MNHEY, CDR2 SMNVEV (reference sequence). The CDR3 is 14 residues long. CDR3: CASNEGIESTEAFF. Written as DNA, the CDR3 is TGTGCCTCCAACGAAGGAATTGAAAGCACTGAAGCTTTCTTT.

This chain joins TRBV6-5 and TRBJ2-7; tentative D call: TRBD1 (6 bases). This CDR3 is 16 amino acids long. Germline V gives CDR1 MNHEY, CDR2 SVGAGI. The germline V and J ends were trimmed by 3 bases and 3 bases, with 18 bases remaining between them. This chain's CDR3 is CASSYARQVRNYEQYF. The CDR3 DNA reads as TGTGCCAGCAGTTATGCGAGACAGGTGAGGAACTACGAGCAGTACTTC.

The chain joins TRBV14 to TRBJ2-5, with D uncertain. Trimming shortened V by 0 bases and J by 0 bases, and 11 bases separated the two germline ends. The CDR3 contains 16 residues. Germline CDR1 and CDR2: SGHDN and FVKESK. The CDR3 reads CASSQDHGVDQETQYF. The CDR3 nucleotides are TGTGCCAGCAGCCAAGATCATGGAGTAGACCAAGAGACCCAGTACTTC.

This clone was seen once. The genes are TRBV7-9 and TRBJ2-7; no reliable D call. Germline CDR1 reads SEHNR; CDR2 reads FQNEAQ (reference sequence). The CDR3 length is 15 residues. V was trimmed by 2 bases and J by 3 bases, leaving 14 bases between them. CDR3 sequence: CASSLNSRFLYEQYF. CDR3 coding DNA: TGTGCCAGCAGCTTAAATTCCCGCTTCCTCTACGAGCAGTACTTC.

A word on this clone: A junction boundary mismatches the germline segment, possibly from a read error. This chain uses TRBV20-1 with TRBJ2-7; maybe TRBD1 (5 bases). The CDR3 has 8 amino acids. CDR1 is DFQATT, CDR2 SNEGSKA, per germline (reference sequence). This CDR3 reads CSARDKGF. The CDR3 coding sequence is TGCAGTGCTAGGGACAAGGGCTTC.

The chain recombines TRBV5-8 with TRBJ1-3; D gene unclear. CDR1 is SGHTS, CDR2 YDEGEE, per germline. V shed 4 bases and J shed 0 bases, with 20 bases lying between them. The CDR3 spans 18 residues. The CDR3 spells CASSPNSGRFYSGNTIYF. The CDR3 DNA follows: TGTGCCAGCAGCCCTAATTCGGGGAGATTCTACTCTGGAAACACCATATATTTT. Based on the CDR3 plus reference TRBV5-8 and TRBJ1-3, the full variable domain is EAGVTQSPTHLIKTRGQQATLRCSPISGHTSVYWYQQALGLGLQFLLWYDEGEERNRGNFPPRFSGRQFPNYSSELNVNALELEDSALYLCASSPNSGRFYSGNTIYFGEGSWLTVV.